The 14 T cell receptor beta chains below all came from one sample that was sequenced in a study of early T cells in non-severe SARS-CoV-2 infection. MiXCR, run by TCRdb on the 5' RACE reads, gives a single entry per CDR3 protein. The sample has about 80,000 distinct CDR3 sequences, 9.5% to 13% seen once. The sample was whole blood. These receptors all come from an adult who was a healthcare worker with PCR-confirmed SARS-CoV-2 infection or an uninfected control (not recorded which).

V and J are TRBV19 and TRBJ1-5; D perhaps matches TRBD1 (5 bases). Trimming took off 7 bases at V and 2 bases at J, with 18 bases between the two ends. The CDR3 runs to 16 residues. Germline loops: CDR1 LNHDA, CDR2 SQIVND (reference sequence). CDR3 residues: CASNPPGLRGNQPQHF. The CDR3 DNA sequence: TGTGCCAGTAATCCCCCGGGACTGAGGGGCAATCAGCCCCAGCATTTT.

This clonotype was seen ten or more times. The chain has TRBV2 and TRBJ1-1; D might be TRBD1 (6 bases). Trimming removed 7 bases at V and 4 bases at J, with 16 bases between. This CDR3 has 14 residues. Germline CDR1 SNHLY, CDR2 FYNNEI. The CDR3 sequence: CASILLRGSTEAFF. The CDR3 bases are TGTGCCAGCATCCTCCTCAGGGGTAGCACTGAAGCTTTCTTT.

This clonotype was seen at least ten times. The DNA for the CDR3 is TGCAGCGGAGGAAGTCAGGGCTATGGCTACACCTTC. It specifies CSGGSQGYGYTF. This chain uses TRBV29-1 with TRBJ1-2; a possible D gene is TRBD1 (5 bases). Germline CDR1 SQVTM, CDR2 ANQGSEA. The CDR3 length is 12 residues. V was shortened by 7 bases and J by 4 bases, with 13 bases between the two germline ends.

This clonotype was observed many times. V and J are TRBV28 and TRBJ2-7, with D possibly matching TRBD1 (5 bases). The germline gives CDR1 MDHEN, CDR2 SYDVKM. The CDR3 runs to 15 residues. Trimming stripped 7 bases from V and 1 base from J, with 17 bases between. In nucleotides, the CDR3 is TGTGCCAGCACCCTATCACAGGATTTTTCCTACGAGCAGTACTTC. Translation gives CASTLSQDFSYEQYF. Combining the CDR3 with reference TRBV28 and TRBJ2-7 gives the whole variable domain DVKVTQSSRYLVKRTGEKVFLECVQDMDHENMFWYRQDPGLGLRLIYFSYDVKMKEKGDIPEGYSVSREKKERFSLILESASTNQTSMYLCASTLSQDFSYEQYFGPGTRLTVT.

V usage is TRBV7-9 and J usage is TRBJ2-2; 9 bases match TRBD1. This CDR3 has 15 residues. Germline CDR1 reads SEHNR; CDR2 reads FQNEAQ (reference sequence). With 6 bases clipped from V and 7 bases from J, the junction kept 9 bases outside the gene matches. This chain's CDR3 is CASRDYRGPGGELFF. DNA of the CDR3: TGTGCCAGCAGAGACTACAGGGGGCCGGGCGGGGAGCTGTTTTTT.

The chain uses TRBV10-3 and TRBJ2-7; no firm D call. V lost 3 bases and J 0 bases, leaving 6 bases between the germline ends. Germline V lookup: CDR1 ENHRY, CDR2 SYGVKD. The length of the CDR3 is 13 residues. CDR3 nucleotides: TGTGCCATCAGTGAAAACTTCTCCTACGAGCAGTACTTC. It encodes CAISENFSYEQYF.

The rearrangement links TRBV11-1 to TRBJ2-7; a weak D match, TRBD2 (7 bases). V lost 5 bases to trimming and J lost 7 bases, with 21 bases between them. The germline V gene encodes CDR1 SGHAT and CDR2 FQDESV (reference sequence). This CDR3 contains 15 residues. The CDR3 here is CASSPLAGARWEQYF. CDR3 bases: TGTGCCAGCAGCCCCCTGGCGGGGGCACGGTGGGAGCAGTACTTC.

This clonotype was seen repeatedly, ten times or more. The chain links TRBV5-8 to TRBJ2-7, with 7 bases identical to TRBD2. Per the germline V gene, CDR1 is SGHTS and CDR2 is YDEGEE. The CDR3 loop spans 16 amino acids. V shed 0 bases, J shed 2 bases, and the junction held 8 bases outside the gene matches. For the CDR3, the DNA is TGTGCCAGCAGCTTGGAAGCCCAGCGGGGAACCTACGAGCAGTACTTC. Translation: CASSLEAQRGTYEQYF.

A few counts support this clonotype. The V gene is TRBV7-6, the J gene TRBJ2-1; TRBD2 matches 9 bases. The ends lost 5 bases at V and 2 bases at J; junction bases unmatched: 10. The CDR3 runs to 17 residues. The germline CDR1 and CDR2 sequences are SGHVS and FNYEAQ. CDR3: CASSMRLAERTYNEQFF. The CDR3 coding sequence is TGTGCCAGCAGCATGAGACTAGCGGAGCGTACCTACAATGAGCAGTTCTTC.

The CDR3 bases are TGTGCCAGCAGCTTAGGGACAGGGCCCTCCTACGAGCAGTACTTC. It yields the protein CASSLGTGPSYEQYF. V and J are TRBV7-9 and TRBJ2-7; 8 nucleotides match TRBD1. Germline CDR1 reads SEHNR; CDR2 reads FQNEAQ (reference sequence). The CDR3 consists of 15 residues. The trim removed 1 base at V and 0 bases at J, leaving 2 bases unmatched.

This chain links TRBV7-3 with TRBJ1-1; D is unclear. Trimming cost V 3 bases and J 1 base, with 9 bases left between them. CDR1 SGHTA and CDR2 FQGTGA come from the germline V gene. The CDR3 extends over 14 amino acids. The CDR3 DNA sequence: TGTGCCAGCAGCTTGGGCAGGACGAACACTGAAGCTTTCTTT. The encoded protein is CASSLGRTNTEAFF.

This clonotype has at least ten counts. The CDR3 DNA follows: TGTGCCAGTAGAGAGGGACAGGGTGGCAAAAACATTCAGTACTTC. Amino acids: CASREGQGGKNIQYF. The chain joins TRBV19 to TRBJ2-4, with TRBD1 matching 9 bases. CDR3 length equals 15 residues. The ends lost 6 bases at V and 3 bases at J; junction bases unmatched: 6. Germline V gene sequence: CDR1 LNHDA, CDR2 SQIVND (reference sequence).

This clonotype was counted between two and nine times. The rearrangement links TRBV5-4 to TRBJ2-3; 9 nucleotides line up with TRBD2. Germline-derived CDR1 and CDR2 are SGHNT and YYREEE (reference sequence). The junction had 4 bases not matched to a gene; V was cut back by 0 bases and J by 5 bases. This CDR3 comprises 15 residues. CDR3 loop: CASSLGGAGGDTQYF. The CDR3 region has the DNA TGTGCCAGCAGCTTGGGGGGAGCGGGGGGAGATACGCAGTATTTT.

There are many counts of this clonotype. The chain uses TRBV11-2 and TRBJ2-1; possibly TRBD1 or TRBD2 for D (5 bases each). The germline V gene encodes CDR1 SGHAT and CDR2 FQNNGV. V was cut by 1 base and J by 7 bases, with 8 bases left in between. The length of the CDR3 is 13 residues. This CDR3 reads CASSLVRENEQFF. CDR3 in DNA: TGTGCCAGCAGCTTAGTCAGGGAGAATGAGCAGTTCTTC.